This TCR beta chain was profiled in a study of blood T cell repertoires in COVID-19. As for the study in general: Sources were T cells, B-cell-depleted T cells, or PBMCs; the material itself was cDNA or gDNA.

Cohort 3 donors counted as recovered after two negative PCRs, clearance, or resolved symptoms. As processed by the authors: How many nucleated cells were present was estimated from reference gene primer amplification. The repertoire was sequenced with immunoSEQ multiplex PCR; TCRdb's copy has only in-frame clones and lacks some. The DNA was the basis for D and trimming; V, J and clone size are from that table. Here the sample spans over 400,000 clones, roughly nine tenths being singletons. Germline lookup yields CDR1 GTSNPN and CDR2 SVGIG (reference sequence). This CDR3 is 16 amino acids long. Trimming removed 2 bases from V and 7 bases from J; junction bases left unmatched: 9.

Sequencing was performed on PBMCs or T cells enriched from blood (not recorded which). The V call is TRBV30, the J call TRBJ2-1; 12 bases map to TRBD2. The receptor was isolated from a woman in her sixties who had recovered from COVID-19. Written as DNA, the CDR3 is TGTGCCTGGAGTAGAACCCTAGCGGGGGGGCTGAATGAGCAGTTCTTC. This translates into CAWSRTLAGGLNEQFF.